This TCR beta chain was retrieved from a study of blood T cells in healthy people across ages (dated by TCRdb to the mid-2010s). Study-level background: In model experiments, template switching captured roughly one uniquely barcoded TCR beta cDNA molecule for every two T cells. To track age-related changes in TCR beta repertoire diversity, the study relied on deep sequencing normalized with unique cDNA molecular identifiers. Donors were grouped into four age groups: young (average approximately 16 years), middle-aged (roughly 38), aged (over 55) and long-lived (roughly 80). For two donors (one aged 18 to 30 and one aged 80 or older), the study analyzed two additional independent replicas of 1 million unique cDNA reads from the same blood draw. The full study reports these points: Compared with the aged group, more naive CD4+ T cells, fewer expanded clones and increased TCR diversity were shown by the long-lived group, suggesting age selection. A strong correlation was found between observed TCR beta diversity and the percentage of naive T cells measured by flow cytometry. Because donor CMV infection status was unknown, age-related changes in expanded clonotypes were potentially confounded. Observed TCR beta diversity per million T cells fell roughly linearly with age, and a significant reduction was already apparent by age around 39. Bulk unsorted PBMC profiling prevented conclusive comparison of naive and antigen-experienced compartments. Estimates of total diversity from one million sequenced T cells were regarded as lower bounds and underestimates.

As encoded in the germline V gene, CDR1 is MGHRA while CDR2 is YSYEKL. From the cysteine up to the phenylalanine, the CDR3 has a length of 16 residues. Only the CDR3 DNA stays, 48 bases, in frame from base 1. The junction shows trimming of 4 bases on V and 2 bases on J, plus 16 bases between the germline ends. Systemically healthy Caucasian individuals from Russia, some 36 in total and aged roughly 6 to 100 years, were included as donors. Each donor gave around 9 milliliters of peripheral blood, collected into EDTA-treated Vacutainer tubes. PBMCs were isolated by Ficoll-Paque density-gradient centrifugation, with at least 7 million obtained per sample. Trizol reagent was used to extract total RNA from the PBMCs, yielding at least 5.5 micrograms per sample. For every donor, flow cytometry on a PBMC aliquot measured the percentage of naive CD45RAhigh/CD27high T cells. A single count supports this clonotype. Its cognate antigen has yet to be identified. Base qualities are not provided; no much larger clone lies one nucleotide away. One read gives only weak evidence.

To prepare the library, 5' RACE was applied. The data were produced on an Illumina HiSeq 2500. A second PCR of roughly 7 to 11 cycles was run with a J-beta primer mix and a sample-barcoded 5' primer. A template-switch 5' adaptor carrying 12 random nucleotides introduced a unique molecular identifier onto each TCR beta cDNA molecule. Each sample yielded at least 2.5 million CDR3-containing paired-end reads. First-strand cDNA was synthesized from all RNA with the Mint cDNA synthesis kit, primed by a TRBC-specific oligonucleotide. Following uracil-DNA glycosylase treatment, all cDNA underwent a first 18-cycle PCR with the universal primers M1SS and BC2_uni_R. The authors' analysis ran thus. Normalization of each sample was performed by random selection of 1 million high-quality reads, each carrying a distinct molecular identifier. Reads sharing molecular identifiers were discarded rather than binned into consensus sequences. CDR3 identification, clonotype clustering and error correction used MiTCR with a Q25 quality threshold and the strictest error-elimination algorithm. A nonparametric unseen species model with Euler transformation was used to estimate lower-bound total TCR beta diversity. The raw public reads went through TCRdb reprocessing: fastp at Q25, MiXCR clone calling, in-frame beta chains kept. Rows are combined by CDR3 protein, so each entry shows the most common genes and DNA. It is TCRdb's table, rather than the study itself, that gives the V and J calls and clone size. This sample holds some 930,000 distinct CDR3 sequences; 29% were observed only once. The ten largest clones add up to roughly a tenth of the sample.

The sample also formed part of further work on T cells of mothers and their children. The second study's authors report: Donors were nine systemically healthy Caucasian individuals: three mothers and their six children. cDNA synthesis used all of the extracted RNA, with around 1.4 ug of RNA in each 15 ul reaction. In the second PCR, the M1S primer added sample barcodes and 2-4 random nucleotides. More than 9 million TCR beta CDR3 reads were obtained from each mother, and about 3 million reads were obtained from each child. Thymic selection similarly shapes TCR recombination output in related and unrelated pairs, with minor effect from inherited differences. Normalized repertoire overlap was always slightly but never significantly higher in related than unrelated mother-child pairs. No persistent microchimeric T cell clones were detected, at a sensitivity of roughly 99 clones per million clonotypes. In the study, deep NGS was used to compare the TCR beta repertoires of mothers and children, and features distinguishing related mother-child pairs from unrelated individuals were sought. The mean age was roughly 36 +/- 4 years for the mothers and approximately 11 +/- 4 years for the children. After adapter ligation was performed with NEBNext reagents, the libraries were sequenced on an Illumina HiSeq 2000 with 100+100 nt paired-end reads. To avoid cross-contamination, the mother libraries and the child libraries were prepared a month apart and sequenced in separate runs. Between about 500,000 and 2,300,000 distinct TCR beta clonotypes were identified per donor. Naive TCR beta clonotypes were estimated from low-frequency clonotypes matched to each donor's FACS-determined naive share, without sorting.

The sample comprised blood. The rearranged chain carries TRBV4-1 and TRBJ2-3; no confident D gene assignment can be made. The sequence derives from a woman in her thirties or forties in good health. This receptor has the CDR3 CASSPKARYSTDTQYF. The DNA is as follows: TGCGCCAGCAGCCCCAAGGCACGTTACTCCACAGATACGCAGTATTTT.